One T cell receptor (beta chain) is described in this entry. Its antigen is currently unknown. The sample comes from a study of T cells in localized non-small cell lung cancer. Regarding the study as a whole: Uninvolved adjacent lung had the highest recorded T cell clonality, with tumor below it.

Measured with immunoSEQ multiplex PCR; TCRdb has only the in-frame clones, and not every one. The sample gives under 150,000 clones, roughly 90% of which show up once; approximately 1.5% is in the top ten. Trimming pared 0 bases from V and 9 bases from J, leaving 9 bases between. This CDR3 has 13 amino acids. From germline, CDR1 is SGHAT and CDR2 FQNNGV. The J gene is TRBJ2-1, the V gene TRBV11-2; D gene ambiguous. The sample was peripheral blood, taken before any cancer treatment. The receptor's source is a female donor over 55 with stage I lung adenocarcinoma. The CDR3 nucleotides read TGTGCCAGCAGCTTAGATCAAGCGACTGAGCAGTTCTTC. It translates to CASSLDQATEQFF.